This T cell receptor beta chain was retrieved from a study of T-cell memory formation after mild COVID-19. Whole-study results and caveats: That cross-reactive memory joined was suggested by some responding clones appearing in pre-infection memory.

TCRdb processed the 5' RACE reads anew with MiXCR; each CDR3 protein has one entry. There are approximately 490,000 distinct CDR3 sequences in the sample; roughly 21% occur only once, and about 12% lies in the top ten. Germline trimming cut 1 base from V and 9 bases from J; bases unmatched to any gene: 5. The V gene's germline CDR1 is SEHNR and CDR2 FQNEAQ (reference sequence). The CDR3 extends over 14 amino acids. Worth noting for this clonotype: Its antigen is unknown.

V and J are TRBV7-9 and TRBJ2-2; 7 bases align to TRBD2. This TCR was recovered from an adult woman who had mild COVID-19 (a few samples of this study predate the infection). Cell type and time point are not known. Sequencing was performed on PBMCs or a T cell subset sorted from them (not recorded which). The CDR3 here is CASSLGSRERELFF. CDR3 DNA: TGTGCCAGCAGCTTAGGGTCGCGGGAGCGGGAGCTGTTTTTT.